The sequence of this TCR beta chain was determined in a study of T-cell reconstitution after alpha-beta-depleted transplantation in children. Researchers prepared the TCRbeta library using unique molecular identifiers, the study reports. TCRdb processed the PCR reads anew with MiXCR; each CDR3 protein has one entry. There are around 400,000 distinct CDR3 sequences in the sample; roughly a tenth occur only once, and roughly 5.5% lies in the top ten. This CDR3 comprises 15 residues. Germline assignment: CDR1 DFQATT and CDR2 SNEGSKA (reference sequence). The V and J ends lost 2 bases and 7 bases, in that order; junction bases with no gene match: 12.

This receptor was obtained from a human donor who donated a stem cell graft to a child with acute myeloid leukemia. The V gene is TRBV20-1, the J gene TRBJ2-3, with 7 bases identical to TRBD2. The sequencing used PBMCs from the stem cell graft donor, collected from the stem cell graft. CDR3 region: CSARFLGREYNTQYF. As DNA, the CDR3 is TGCAGTGCTAGATTTTTAGGGAGGGAGTACAATACGCAGTATTTT.